In its sample, the clone carrying this T cell receptor beta chain was seen many times. What it binds is unknown. Using its own MiXCR run on the RACE reads, TCRdb lists one record per CDR3 protein. The data contain roughly 13,000 distinct CDR3 sequences, around 17% of them singletons. Specified time point: patch test 1, 2 weeks after DPC sensitization. Treatment in this sample: therapeutic diphenylcyclopropenone sensitization with weekly scalp DPC. The sample comes from a study of human T cells and chemical hapten exposure. Study-wide findings and caveats: Patch test score rose with PT1 expanded TCRs, significant at 8, 16, 32, not 4.

The germline gives CDR1 SQVTM, CDR2 ANQGSEA. This CDR3 spans 15 amino acids. Losses at the gene ends were 7 bases for V and 4 bases for J; bases not matched to a gene: 10. Material: whole blood, obtained in connection with sensitization to the hapten diphenylcyclopropenone (DPC). The rearrangement links TRBV29-1 to TRBJ2-1; 10 bases line up with TRBD2. The receptor was derived from a woman aged 25 to 39 with alopecia areata. Some clones in this sample may be carry-over from other donors' samples. The CDR3 nucleotides are TGCAGCGCTCGGGCTAGCGGGGGCCGATACAATGAGCAGTTCTTC. Translated, it gives CSARASGGRYNEQFF.